The present T cell receptor (beta chain) was sequenced within a study of response to subunit inactivated influenza vaccine. MiXCR was run by TCRdb on the RT-PCR reads, yielding one entry per CDR3 protein. Of 530,000 or so distinct CDR3 sequences in the sample, 12% to 15% were seen once. Study observations and caveats: It was the authors' suggestion that each seasonal influenza vaccination recruits few new T cells.

Trimming took 1 base from V and 3 from J, leaving 11 bases between them. The CDR3 is made up of 14 amino acids. Germline lookup yields CDR1 SGHRS and CDR2 YFSETQ. Only a few counts were recorded for this clonotype. Its antigen remains unknown. The rearrangement uses TRBV5-1 and TRBJ2-7, with D perhaps TRBD1 (6 bases). This receptor was identified in a man aged 45-65 years who received an inactivated influenza vaccine. This specimen consisted of PBMCs from blood, obtained 11 to 12 days after vaccination. In DNA, the CDR3 is TGCGCCAGCAGCTTGACGGCAGGGGACTACGAGCAGTACTTC. This codes for CASSLTAGDYEQYF.